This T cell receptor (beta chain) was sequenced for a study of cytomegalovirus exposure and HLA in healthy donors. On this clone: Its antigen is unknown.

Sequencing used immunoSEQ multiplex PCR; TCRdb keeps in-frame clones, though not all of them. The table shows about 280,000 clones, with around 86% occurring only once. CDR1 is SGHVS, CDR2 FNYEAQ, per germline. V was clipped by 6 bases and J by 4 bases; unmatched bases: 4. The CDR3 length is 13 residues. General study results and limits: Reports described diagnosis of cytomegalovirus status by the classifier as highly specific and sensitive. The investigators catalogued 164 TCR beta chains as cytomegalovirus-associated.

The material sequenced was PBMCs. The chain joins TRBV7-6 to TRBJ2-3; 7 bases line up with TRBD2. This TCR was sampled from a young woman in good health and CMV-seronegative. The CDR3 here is CASRGGWPDTQYF. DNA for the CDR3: TGTGCCAGCAGGGGGGGGTGGCCAGATACGCAGTATTTT.